One sample yielded the 14 T cell receptor beta chains listed below, sequenced in a study of neurological immune-mediated disorders. TCRdb itself ran the 5' RACE reads through MiXCR, one entry per CDR3 protein. The sample yields about 80,000 distinct CDR3 sequences, 5.8% seen once. Indicated time point: longitudinal time-point 2. Sequences were obtained from PBMCs. Receptors were obtained from a woman aged 55-69 years with multiple sclerosis.

In its sample, this clonotype was seen a few times. The V call is TRBV5-1, the J call TRBJ2-1; 9 bases match TRBD1. This CDR3 is built from 14 residues. Germline CDR1 reads SGHRS; CDR2 reads YFSETQ. V shed 3 bases and J 9 bases; nucleotides not matched to a gene: 7. CDR3 DNA: TGCGCCAGCAGCTCAAGGACAGGGGAGGTTGAGCAGTTCTTC. Protein sequence: CASSSRTGEVEQFF.

The CDR3: CASSLAGADYEQYF. The CDR3 bases are TGCGCCAGCAGCTTGGCCGGGGCAGACTACGAGCAGTACTTC. This rearrangement joins TRBV5-1 to TRBJ2-7; tentatively, D is TRBD1 or TRBD2 (5 bases each). Trimming removed 0 bases at V and 3 bases at J, with 10 bases between. Germline CDR1 and CDR2: SGHRS and YFSETQ. The CDR3 spans 14 residues.

This clonotype was counted at least ten times. V gene TRBV5-1 combines with J gene TRBJ1-5; possible D gene TRBD1, 6 bases. The CDR3 length is 14 residues. With 4 bases removed from V and 4 bases from J, the gap between germline ends came to 12 bases. The germline gives CDR1 SGHRS, CDR2 YFSETQ. The chain's CDR3 is CASSLDSPNQPQHF. The CDR3 bases are TGCGCCAGCAGCCTGGACAGTCCGAATCAGCCCCAGCATTTT.

This clonotype was picked up many times. The rearrangement joins TRBV6-5 to TRBJ1-1, with a possible D match to TRBD1 (5 bases). CDR1 is MNHEY, CDR2 SVGAGI, per germline. The V end was cut by 1 base, the J end by 6 bases, with 15 bases between. This CDR3 spans 15 amino acids. The CDR3 region is CASSYFGAWAAEAFF. The CDR3 DNA reads as TGTGCCAGCAGTTACTTCGGGGCTTGGGCCGCTGAAGCTTTCTTT.

This chain connects TRBV20-1 to TRBJ2-7; 7 bases agree with TRBD1. This CDR3 is 14 amino acids long. The ends lost 3 bases at V and 1 base at J; junction bases unmatched: 6. Looked up from germline, CDR1 is DFQATT and CDR2 is SNEGSKA (reference sequence). The CDR3, as DNA: TGCAGTGCTAGGACCCCGACAGGGTCCTACGAGCAGTACTTC. Translated: CSARTPTGSYEQYF.

J is TRBJ1-1 and V is TRBV20-1; D is possibly TRBD1 (6 bases). The germline CDR1 and CDR2 sequences are DFQATT and SNEGSKA (reference sequence). The CDR3 extends over 12 amino acids. V gave up 3 bases and J gave up 10 bases, with 15 bases separating them. The CDR3 spells CSASEQGAVAFF. CDR3 DNA sequence: TGCAGTGCTAGCGAACAGGGAGCAGTAGCTTTCTTT.

This clonotype was seen at least ten times. The V call is TRBV7-2, the J call TRBJ2-1; the D gene is possibly TRBD2 (5 bases). Germline V CDR1 and CDR2: SGHTA, FQGNSA. V lost 6 bases and J 11 bases, leaving 14 bases between the germline ends. The CDR3 consists of 12 residues. The CDR3 here is CASRLDGLKQFF. The CDR3 region has the DNA TGTGCCAGCAGACTAGATGGGCTCAAGCAGTTCTTC.

The sample holds many counts of this clonotype. V and J are TRBV20-1 and TRBJ1-5; the match to TRBD1 covers 7 bases. With V trimmed by 6 bases and J by 6 bases, 8 bases remained unmatched. CDR1 is DFQATT and CDR2 is SNEGSKA in the germline V gene (reference sequence). CDR3 size: 13 residues. The CDR3 nucleotides read TGCAGTGCCCTCACGACAGGGACTCAGCCCCAGCATTTT. Translating it yields CSALTTGTQPQHF.

This clonotype was picked up many times. The V gene is TRBV7-2, the J gene TRBJ2-5; either TRBD1 or TRBD2 may fit D (5 bases each). The CDR3 spans 14 residues. Germline V CDR1 and CDR2: SGHTA, FQGNSA. V lost 1 base, J lost 2 bases, and 8 bases lay in between. The CDR3 reads CASSLGGNQETQYF. CDR3 nucleotide sequence: TGTGCCAGCAGCTTAGGGGGGAATCAAGAGACCCAGTACTTC.

This clonotype was detected ten times or more. This chain joins TRBV12-3 or TRBV12-4 and TRBJ2-1; a weak D match, TRBD2 (5 bases). The CDR3 has 14 residues. Trimming removed 5 bases at V and 7 bases at J, with 15 bases between. The DNA of the CDR3 is TGTGCCAGCAGTCCGATCTTACCGGGGAATGAGCAGTTCTTC. The encoded protein is CASSPILPGNEQFF.

This clonotype was counted ten times or more. The chain is built from TRBV5-1 and TRBJ2-2, with TRBD1 matching over 8 bases. Per the germline V gene, CDR1 is SGHRS and CDR2 is YFSETQ. CDR3 length: 15 residues. J gave up 3 bases and V 4 bases, and 5 bases lay outside the gene matches. The CDR3 protein is CASSQDRADTGELFF. The CDR3 region has the DNA TGCGCCAGCAGCCAGGACAGGGCGGACACCGGGGAGCTGTTTTTT.

In its sample, this clonotype was seen many times. CDR3 DNA: TGCGCCAGCAGCCACCAACAGGGGCCCTACGAGCAGTACTTC. Protein product: CASSHQQGPYEQYF. The chain couples TRBV5-1 to TRBJ2-7; TRBD1 agrees at 7 bases. With V trimmed by 4 bases and J by 2 bases, 6 bases remained unmatched. This CDR3 comprises 14 residues. Germline values: CDR1 SGHRS, CDR2 YFSETQ.

This clonotype was seen repeatedly, ten times or more. The chain is built from TRBV12-3 or TRBV12-4 and TRBJ1-5; tentatively, D is TRBD1 (5 bases). This CDR3 has 14 amino acids. V gave up 3 bases and J gave up 2 bases, with 8 bases separating them. The CDR3 DNA sequence: TGTGCCAGCAGTTTCACACAGGGCAATCAGCCCCAGCATTTT. Residues: CASSFTQGNQPQHF.

The J gene is TRBJ1-1, the V gene TRBV5-1; D gene uncertain. CDR1 is SGHRS, CDR2 YFSETQ, per germline. The ends were cut back, 3 bases at V and 2 bases at J, with 14 bases in the middle. The CDR3 covers 15 residues. The CDR3, as DNA: TGCGCCAGCAGCTCAAACCGGGAACTAAACACTGAAGCTTTCTTT. Translated, it gives CASSSNRELNTEAFF.